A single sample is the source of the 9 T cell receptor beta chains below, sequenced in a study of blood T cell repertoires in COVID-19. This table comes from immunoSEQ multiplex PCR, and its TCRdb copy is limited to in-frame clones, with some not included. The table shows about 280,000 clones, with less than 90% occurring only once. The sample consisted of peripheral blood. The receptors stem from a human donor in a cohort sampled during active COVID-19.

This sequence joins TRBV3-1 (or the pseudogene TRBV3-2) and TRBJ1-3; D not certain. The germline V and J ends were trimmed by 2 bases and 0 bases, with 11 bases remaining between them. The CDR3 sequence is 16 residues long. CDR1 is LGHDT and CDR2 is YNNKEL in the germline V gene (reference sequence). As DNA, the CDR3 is TGTGCCAGCAGCCAATCCGCCCTCAGCTCTGGAAACACCATATATTTT. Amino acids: CASSQSALSSGNTIYF.

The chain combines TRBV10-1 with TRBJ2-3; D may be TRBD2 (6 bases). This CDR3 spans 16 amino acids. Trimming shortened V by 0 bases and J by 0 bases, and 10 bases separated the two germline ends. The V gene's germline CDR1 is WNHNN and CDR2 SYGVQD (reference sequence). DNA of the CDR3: TGCGCCAGCAGTGAGTCCGCGGGACTTAGCACAGATACGCAGTATTTT. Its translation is CASSESAGLSTDTQYF.

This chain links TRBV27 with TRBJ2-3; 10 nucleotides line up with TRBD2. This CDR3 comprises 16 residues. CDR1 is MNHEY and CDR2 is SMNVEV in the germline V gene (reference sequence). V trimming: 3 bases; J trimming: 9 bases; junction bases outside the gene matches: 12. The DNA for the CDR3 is TGTGCCAGCAGTTTGGAGATGGTAGCGGGAGGTGGGACGCAGTATTTT. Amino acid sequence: CASSLEMVAGGGTQYF.

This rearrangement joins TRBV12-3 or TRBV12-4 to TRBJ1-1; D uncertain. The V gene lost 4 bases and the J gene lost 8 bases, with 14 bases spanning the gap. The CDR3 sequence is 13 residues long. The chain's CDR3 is CASSYGIAREAFF. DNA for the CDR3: TGTGCCAGCAGTTACGGGATTGCCCGAGAAGCTTTCTTT.

CDR3 nucleotides: TGTGCCAGTAGTACTCTAATGAATACGCAGTATTTT. Translation: CASSTLMNTQYF. V usage is TRBV19 and J usage is TRBJ2-3; D is uncertain. Germline CDR1 reads LNHDA; CDR2 reads SQIVND (reference sequence). V shed 4 bases and J shed 7 bases, with 9 bases lying between them. This CDR3 spans 12 amino acids.

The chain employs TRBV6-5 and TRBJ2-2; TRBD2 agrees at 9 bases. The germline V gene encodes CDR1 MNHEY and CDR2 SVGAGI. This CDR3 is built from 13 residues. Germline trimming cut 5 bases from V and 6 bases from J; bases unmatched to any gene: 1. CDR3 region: CASSPSGAGELFF. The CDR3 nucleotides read TGTGCCAGCAGTCCTAGCGGGGCCGGGGAGCTGTTTTTT.

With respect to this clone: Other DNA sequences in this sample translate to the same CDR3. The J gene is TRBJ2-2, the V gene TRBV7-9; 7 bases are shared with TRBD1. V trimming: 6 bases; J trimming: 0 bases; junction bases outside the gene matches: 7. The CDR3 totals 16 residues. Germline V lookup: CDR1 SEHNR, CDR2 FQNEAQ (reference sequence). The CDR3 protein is CASSSRGQSNTGELFF. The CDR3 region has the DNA TGTGCCAGCAGTTCCAGGGGACAGTCGAACACCGGGGAGCTGTTTTTT.

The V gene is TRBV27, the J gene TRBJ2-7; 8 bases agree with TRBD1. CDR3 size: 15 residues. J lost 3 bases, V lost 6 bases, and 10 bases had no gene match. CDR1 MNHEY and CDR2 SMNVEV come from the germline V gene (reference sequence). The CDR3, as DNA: TGTGCCAGCAGGAGGCGACAGGGGTCCCTCTACGAGCAGTACTTC. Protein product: CASRRRQGSLYEQYF.

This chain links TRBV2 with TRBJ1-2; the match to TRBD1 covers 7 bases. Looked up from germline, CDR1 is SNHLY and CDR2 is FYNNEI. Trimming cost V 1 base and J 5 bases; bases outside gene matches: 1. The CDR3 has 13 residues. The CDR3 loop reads CASSEGGQYGYTF. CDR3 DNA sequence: TGTGCCAGCAGTGAAGGGGGACAGTATGGCTACACCTTC.